The source of this TCR beta chain is a study of vaccination effects on CD4 cells after COVID-19. Overall study results and limits: In the late period after vaccination, infection- and vaccine-induced clones contracted markedly. In healthy vaccinees, only 1 of 255 vaccine-induced clones cross-reacted with common cold coronaviruses.

Generated by immunoSEQ multiplex PCR, the TCRdb table keeps only in-frame clones and is missing some. The top ten clones hold 28% of a sample with around 30,000 clones, approximately 61% of them seen once. This clone was recorded a few times. Its antigen remains unidentified. V gave up 0 bases and J gave up 8 bases, with 16 bases separating them. Germline lookup yields CDR1 KGHSY and CDR2 FQNENV. This CDR3 has 15 amino acids. Under the ViraFEST assay, PBMC were stimulated with viral peptide pools so that antigen-specific CD4+ T cells expanded. Sequencing was performed afterwards. Following 10 days of culture, CD4+ T cells were isolated. All vaccine recipients tested negative for nucleocapsid antibodies and had never contracted SARS-CoV-2 infection. Half the medium was swapped for IL-2 medium on days 3 and 7.

Sequenced here: CD4+ T cells from PBMCs cultured with HCoV-229E spike peptides, sampled before COVID-19 vaccination. The TCR comes from a human donor who received a COVID-19 vaccine. This chain joins TRBV16 and TRBJ1-2, with D tentatively TRBD1 (6 bases). The CDR3 nucleotides are TGTGCCAGCAGCCAATCGACCGTGGGGGCGCAGGGCTACACCTTC. Protein product: CASSQSTVGAQGYTF.